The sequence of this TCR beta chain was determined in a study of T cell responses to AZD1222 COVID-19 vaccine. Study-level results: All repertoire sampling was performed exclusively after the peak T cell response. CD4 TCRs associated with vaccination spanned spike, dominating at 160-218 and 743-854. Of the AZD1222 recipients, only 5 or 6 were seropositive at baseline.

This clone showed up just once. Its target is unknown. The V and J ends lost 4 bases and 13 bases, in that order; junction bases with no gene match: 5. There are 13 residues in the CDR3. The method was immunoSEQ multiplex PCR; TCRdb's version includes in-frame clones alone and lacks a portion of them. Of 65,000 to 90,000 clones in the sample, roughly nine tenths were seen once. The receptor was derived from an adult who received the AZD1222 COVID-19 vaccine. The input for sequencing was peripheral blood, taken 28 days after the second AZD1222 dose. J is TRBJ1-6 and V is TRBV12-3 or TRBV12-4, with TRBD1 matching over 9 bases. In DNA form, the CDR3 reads TGTGCCAGCAGTTCTGGGACAGGGCGTCCCCTCCACTTT. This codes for CASSSGTGRPLHF.